This T cell receptor beta chain was found in a study of blood T cells in healthy people across ages. Sample-barcoded 5' priming and a J-beta primer mix drove a second PCR of about 7 to 11 cycles. MiXCR was run by TCRdb on the 5' RACE reads, yielding one entry per CDR3 protein. The data contain hundreds of thousands of distinct CDR3 sequences, around 49% of them seen just once; the ten biggest clones take up over 10%. With V trimmed by 6 bases and J by 7 bases, 10 bases remained unmatched. CDR1 and CDR2 (germline): MDHEN, SYDVKM. This CDR3 comprises 15 residues. The table lists this clonotype with a few counts.

The sample consisted of blood. The sequence came from a man aged 25-45 years in good health. The rearrangement links TRBV28 to TRBJ2-7, with TRBD1 matching 12 bases. The CDR3 nucleotides read TGTGCCAGCAGGCCTCCGGGACAGGGGGCTCGAGAGCAGTACTTC. This translates into CASRPPGQGAREQYF.